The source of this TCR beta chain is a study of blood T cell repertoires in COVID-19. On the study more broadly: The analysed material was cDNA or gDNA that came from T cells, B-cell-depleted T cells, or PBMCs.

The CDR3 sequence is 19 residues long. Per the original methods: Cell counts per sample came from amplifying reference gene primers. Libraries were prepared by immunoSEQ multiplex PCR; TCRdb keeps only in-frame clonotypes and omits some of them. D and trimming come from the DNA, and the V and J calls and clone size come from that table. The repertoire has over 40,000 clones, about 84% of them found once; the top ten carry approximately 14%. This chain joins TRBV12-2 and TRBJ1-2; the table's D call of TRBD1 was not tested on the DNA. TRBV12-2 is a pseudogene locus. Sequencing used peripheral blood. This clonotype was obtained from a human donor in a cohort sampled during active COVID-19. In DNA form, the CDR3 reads TGTGCAAGTCGCTTAGGAGGGGTCTGGATCGGGACAGCAAGGTATGGCTACACCTTC. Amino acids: CASRLGGVWIGTARYGYTF.